The clone carrying this T cell receptor beta chain was seen ten or more times. The CDR3 runs to 15 residues. V lost 3 bases and J lost 7; bases outside the gene matches: 3. The germline CDR1 and CDR2 sequences are SEHNR and FQNEAQ (reference sequence). With MiXCR, TCRdb called clones anew from the PCR reads. This table has about 16,000 clones, roughly 25% appearing once. Thyroid surgery was performed in patients who had received no treatment beforehand. This sample was included in a study of metastatic and nonmetastatic thyroid tumors. The clonotype originates from a male donor with papillary thyroid cancer or a benign thyroid nodule (not recorded which). Some clones in this sample may be carry-over from other donors' samples. The V and J genes are TRBV7-9 and TRBJ2-1; 13 nucleotides match TRBD2. Sequences were obtained from blood. The CDR3 reads CASSFTGLAGNEQFF. As DNA, the CDR3 is TGTGCCAGCAGCTTTACGGGACTAGCGGGGAATGAGCAGTTCTTC.